This T cell receptor beta chain was documented in a study of identical twins. This CDR3 region has 12 residues. V was shortened by 4 bases and J by 1 base, with 7 bases between the two germline ends. Germline CDR1 reads SQVTM; CDR2 reads ANQGSEA. TCRdb re-called the 5' RACE reads with MiXCR, one entry per CDR3 protein. The repertoire holds some 790,000 distinct CDR3 sequences, with roughly 18% as singletons. These data are also associated with another study on T cells expressing NK-cell markers. That work contributes: The CD3+CD56-NKG2C+ fraction of a handful of donors was likewise dominated by these clonotypes.

This sequence joins TRBV29-1 and TRBJ2-5; D is unclear. What was sequenced was PBMCs. This TCR derives from a woman aged 18-29 years in good health. The CDR3 region has the DNA TGCAGCGTTGGCGGACGCCAAGAGACCCAGTACTTC. This sequence encodes CSVGGRQETQYF.